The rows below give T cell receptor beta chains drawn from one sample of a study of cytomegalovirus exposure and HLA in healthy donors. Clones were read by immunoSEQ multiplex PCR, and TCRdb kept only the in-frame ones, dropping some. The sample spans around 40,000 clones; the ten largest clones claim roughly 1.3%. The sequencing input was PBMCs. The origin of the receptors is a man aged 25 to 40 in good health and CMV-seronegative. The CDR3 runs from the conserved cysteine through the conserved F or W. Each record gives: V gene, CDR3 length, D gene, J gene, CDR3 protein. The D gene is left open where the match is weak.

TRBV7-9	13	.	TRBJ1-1	CASGHKEDTEAFF
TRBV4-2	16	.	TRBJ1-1	CASSQEWGGMNTEAFF
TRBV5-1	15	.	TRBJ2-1	CASSSIEEPGNEQFF
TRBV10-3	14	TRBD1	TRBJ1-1	CAIRGTGADTEAFF
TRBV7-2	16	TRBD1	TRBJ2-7	CASSRDPGQGTYEQYF
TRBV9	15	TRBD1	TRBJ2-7	CASSVSPGQGVEQYF
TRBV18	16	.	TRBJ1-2	CASSPRQGHSNYGYTF
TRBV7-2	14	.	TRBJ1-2	CASSLATSLQGYTF
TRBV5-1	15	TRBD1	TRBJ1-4	CASSLGGQGNEKLFF
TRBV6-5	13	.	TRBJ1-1	CASRNQGNTEAFF
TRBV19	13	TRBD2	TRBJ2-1	CASTTGGSNEQFF
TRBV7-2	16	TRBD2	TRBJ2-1	CASSLAGTSGGGEQFF
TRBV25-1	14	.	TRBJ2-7	CASTPGRRVHEQYF
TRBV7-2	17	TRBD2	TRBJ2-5	CASSPLGTSGNQETQYF
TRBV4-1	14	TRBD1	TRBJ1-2	CASSQEARGQGYTF
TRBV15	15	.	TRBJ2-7	CATSRGGVPRDEQYF
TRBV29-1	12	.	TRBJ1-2	CSVVQEDYGYTF
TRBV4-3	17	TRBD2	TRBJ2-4	CASSQVGLAGPKNIQYF
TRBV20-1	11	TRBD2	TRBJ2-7	CSAATSNEQYF
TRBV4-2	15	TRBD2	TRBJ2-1	CASSQAGLAGGWQFF
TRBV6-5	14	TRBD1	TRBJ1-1	CASSPAGGNTEAFF
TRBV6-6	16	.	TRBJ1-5	CASSRGPTWGNQPQHF
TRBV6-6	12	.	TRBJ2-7	CASSWRDYEQYF
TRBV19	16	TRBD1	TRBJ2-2	CATRIGGQQNTGELFF
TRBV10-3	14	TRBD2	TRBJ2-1	CAISETGTSNEQFF
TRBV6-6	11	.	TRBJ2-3	CARRGGDTQYF
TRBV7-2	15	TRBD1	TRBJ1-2	CASSWTQGANYGYTF
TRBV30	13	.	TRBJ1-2	CAWNPGDLGGYTF
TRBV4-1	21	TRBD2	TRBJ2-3	CASSPGGSLGDGTSGRDTQYF